Listed below are T cell receptor beta chains from one sample, sequenced in a study of T cells after posttransplantation cyclophosphamide. TCRdb's copy holds only in-frame clones and misses some; the assay was immunoSEQ multiplex PCR. The repertoire holds some 12,000 clones, with roughly 96% as singletons. The sample consisted of naive CD8+ T cells sorted from PBMCs. The receptors were gathered from a man under 40 in good health and a related stem cell transplant donor. Both conserved end residues are part of each CDR3. Fields, in order: D gene, clone size, J gene, V gene, CDR3 DNA, CDR3 protein. D genes are given only for firm matches. Not every row has a clone size; where given, it reads once, few, many or a size class.

>NA|once|TRBJ1-1|TRBV5-5
TGTGCCAGCAGCTTGGATCAGGGGCTGTTGACTGAAGCTTTCTTT
CASSLDQGLLTEAFF
>TRBD1|NA|TRBJ2-1|TRBV11-2
TGTGCCAGCAGCTCCGTGGGACAGGTCGACAATGAGCAGTTCTTC
CASSSVGQVDNEQFF
>TRBD1|NA|TRBJ1-2|TRBV30
TGTGCCTGGAGTGTACGGGCAGGGGGCAGGATTGGCTACACCTTC
CAWSVRAGGRIGYTF
>NA|NA|TRBJ1-1|TRBV7-6
TGTGCCAGCAGCTTAGCAGGGGTGAACACTGAAGCTTTCTTT
CASSLAGVNTEAFF
>NA|NA|TRBJ1-4|TRBV15
TGTGCCACCAGCAGCGGTCCTGGGACTGCAACTAATGAAAAACTGTTTTTT
CATSSGPGTATNEKLFF
>TRBD1|NA|TRBJ1-1|TRBV5-6
TGTGCCAGCAGCCCGACAGGGGTGAACACTGAAGCTTTCTTT
CASSPTGVNTEAFF
>TRBD1|NA|TRBJ2-1|TRBV19
TGTGCCAGTAGTACCCACCGGATGGACAGGGGAAACGAGCAGTTCTTC
CASSTHRMDRGNEQFF
>NA|NA|TRBJ2-1|TRBV5-4
TGTGCCAGCAGCTTGCTCAGTCTAGCGAATGAGCAGTTCTTC
CASSLLSLANEQFF
>NA|NA|TRBJ2-5|TRBV9
TGTGCCAGCAGCCTAGGGGGGGAGTACCAAGAGACCCAGTACTTC
CASSLGGEYQETQYF
>TRBD2|NA|TRBJ2-1|TRBV7-9
TGTGCCAGCAGCTTCTCTAGCGGGGAGTACAATGAGCAGTTCTTC
CASSFSSGEYNEQFF
>TRBD1|NA|TRBJ2-5|TRBV13
TGTGCCAGCAGCTCACCACAGGGGCCACGAGACCAAGAGACCCAGTACTTC
CASSSPQGPRDQETQYF
>NA|once|TRBJ2-1|TRBV6-1
TGTGCCAGCAGTGTTGCCGGCGGGTATGGCGAGCAGTTCTTC
CASSVAGGYGEQFF
>TRBD1|NA|TRBJ1-1|TRBV19
TGTGCCACCCGACAGGGGGCCTTTGAAGCTTTCTTT
CATRQGAFEAFF
>NA|NA|TRBJ2-1|TRBV7-3
TGTGCCAGCAGCTTAAGTGGTGGGAAGGGAGGCAATGAGCAGTTCTTC
CASSLSGGKGGNEQFF
>NA|NA|TRBJ1-5|TRBV7-9
TGTGCCAGCAGCTTCAGGGGTCAGCCCCAGCATTTT
CASSFRGQPQHF
>TRBD1|NA|TRBJ1-3|TRBV11-2
TGTGCCAGCAGCTTAGATCGGGACAGGGTTGGAAACACCATATATTTT
CASSLDRDRVGNTIYF
>TRBD1|NA|TRBJ1-1|TRBV5-1
TGCGCCAGCAGCAACGGACAGGGGCCCCCTGAAGCTTTCTTT
CASSNGQGPPEAFF
>TRBD1|NA|TRBJ2-4|TRBV5-1
TGCGCCAGCAGCCTGGACGGGACAGGGGACATTCAGTACTTC
CASSLDGTGDIQYF
>TRBD1|NA|TRBJ1-5|TRBV15
TGTGCCACCAGCAGCACTGGGACAGGGGGCAATCAGCCCCAGCATTTT
CATSSTGTGGNQPQHF
>TRBD1|NA|TRBJ2-3|TRBV19
TGTGCCAGTAGTATCGCAGGGACAGTAGGGACAGATACGCAGTATTTT
CASSIAGTVGTDTQYF
>NA|NA|TRBJ1-5|TRBV4-1
TGCGCCAGCAGCCAAGAAGGGGGAGGCAATCAGCCCCAGCATTTT
CASSQEGGGNQPQHF
>TRBD2|NA|TRBJ2-4|TRBV28
TGTGTCAGCAGTCCACTAGCGGGGGGGCGGGACATTCAGTACTTC
CVSSPLAGGRDIQYF
>NA|few|TRBJ1-1|TRBV10-1
TGCGCCAGCAGTGAGTCGCGGACAGCGAACACTGAAGCTTTCTTT
CASSESRTANTEAFF
>TRBD1|NA|TRBJ1-2|TRBV27
TGTGCCAGCAGTTGGGGACAGGCCTATGGCTACACCTTC
CASSWGQAYGYTF
>NA|NA|TRBJ1-1|TRBV9
TGTGCCAGCAGCCCAGAGGGGCAGGGGAAAACGAACACTGAAGCTTTCTTT
CASSPEGQGKTNTEAFF
>TRBD2|NA|TRBJ2-2|TRBV5-1
TGCGCCAGCAGCGGGACTAGCGGGGGCACCAGCGGGGAGCTGTTTTTT
CASSGTSGGTSGELFF
>TRBD1|NA|TRBJ2-7|TRBV10-1
TGCGCCAGCAGTGGGCAGGGGGCCTCCTACGAGCAGTACTTC
CASSGQGASYEQYF
>NA|NA|TRBJ2-5|TRBV19
TGTGCCAGTAGTATGTGGAGGGAGACCCAGTACTTC
CASSMWRETQYF
>TRBD1|NA|TRBJ2-1|TRBV27
TGTGCCAGCAGTTTATATTGGGACAGGGGTAGAAATGAGCAGTTCTTC
CASSLYWDRGRNEQFF
>TRBD1|NA|TRBJ1-6|TRBV25-1
TGTGCCAGCAGTTTGACAGGGAATTCACCCCTCCACTTT
CASSLTGNSPLHF
>NA|NA|TRBJ2-7|TRBV5-1
TGCGCCAGCAGCTTTGGGCCAAACTACGAGCAGTACTTC
CASSFGPNYEQYF
>TRBD1|NA|TRBJ2-1|TRBV7-9
TGTGCCAGCAGCTTAGTAAGTTCCAACTCCGGGACAGGTTACAATGAGCAGTTCTTC
CASSLVSSNSGTGYNEQFF
>NA|once|TRBJ2-3|TRBV12-5
TGTGCTAGTGCCCTGATTCCGGCAGATACGCAGTATTTT
CASALIPADTQYF
>NA|NA|TRBJ1-3|TRBV4-1
TGCGCCAGCAGCCAAGAATGGGCAACTGGAAACACCATATATTTT
CASSQEWATGNTIYF
>TRBD1|NA|TRBJ2-3|TRBV27
TGTGCCAGCGGCCGAACAGGGGGGAAGACAGATACGCAGTATTTT
CASGRTGGKTDTQYF
>NA|NA|TRBJ1-1|TRBV7-9
TGTGCCAGCAGCTTAGATGGCAGAGAAGCTTTCTTT
CASSLDGREAFF
>NA|NA|TRBJ2-7|TRBV29-1
TGCAGCGTTGTCTCCAGCTCCTACGAGCAGTACTTC
CSVVSSSYEQYF
>NA|NA|TRBJ1-4|TRBV9
TGTGCCAGCAGCGTAGGCGGTTCTTCGGGGGAAAAACTGTTTTTT
CASSVGGSSGEKLFF
>NA|NA|TRBJ2-7|TRBV29-1
TGCAGCGTTGTTGGTAGTTCCTACGAGCAGTACTTC
CSVVGSSYEQYF
>TRBD2|NA|TRBJ2-5|TRBV15
TGTGCCACCAGCAGAGAAGCAGCGGGGGGGCAAGAGACCCAGTACTTC
CATSREAAGGQETQYF
>TRBD1|NA|TRBJ2-7|TRBV7-2
TGTGCCAGCAGTCCCGACAGGGGGCCTGGTGAGCAGTACTTC
CASSPDRGPGEQYF
>TRBD1|few|TRBJ2-2|TRBV2
TGTGCCAGCAGACTAACAGGGGGCCGAAACACCGGGGAGCTGTTTTTT
CASRLTGGRNTGELFF
>TRBD1|once|TRBJ2-7|TRBV19
TGTGCCAGTAGTATGCGGGACAGGGGCTACGAGCAGTACTTC
CASSMRDRGYEQYF
>NA|NA|TRBJ2-7|TRBV11-2
TGTGCCAGCAGCTTAGTGCAGGGTAGCTCCTACGAGCAGTACTTC
CASSLVQGSSYEQYF
>TRBD1|NA|TRBJ1-2|TRBV6-5
TGTGCCAGCAGTTACTCCCTGGACAGGGATGGCTACACCTTC
CASSYSLDRDGYTF
>NA|NA|TRBJ2-1|TRBV28
TGTGCCAGCAGTTTACTTCTCATGAGCTCCTACAATGAGCAGTTCTTC
CASSLLLMSSYNEQFF
>NA|NA|TRBJ2-4|TRBV28
TGTGCCAGCAGTTCATCAGGTATATTGGACATTCAGTACTTC
CASSSSGILDIQYF
>NA|NA|TRBJ2-4|TRBV7-9
TGTGCCAGCAGCTTTTGGGACACCCCAGCCAAAAACATTCAGTACTTC
CASSFWDTPAKNIQYF
>NA|once|TRBJ1-2|TRBV27
TGTGCCAGCAGTTTGAGGCCCGGGGGCTATGGCTACACCTTC
CASSLRPGGYGYTF
>TRBD2|NA|TRBJ2-5|TRBV7-8
TGTGCCAGCAGCCATAATCAGCGGGGGCCTCAAGAGACCCAGTACTTC
CASSHNQRGPQETQYF
>NA|NA|TRBJ1-4|TRBV5-6
TGTGCCAGCAGCTTGGAGGGGGGGTATGAAAAACTGTTTTTT
CASSLEGGYEKLFF
>NA|NA|TRBJ1-1|TRBV4-1
TGCGCCAGTAGGCTGGGTGAGGGAACTGAAGCTTTCTTT
CASRLGEGTEAFF